Listed here are 32 T cell receptor beta chains from one sample, sequenced in a study of identical twins. TCRdb reprocessed the 5' RACE reads via MiXCR and lists one record per CDR3 protein. The sample shows approximately 300,000 distinct CDR3 sequences, roughly 9% of them seen only once. The same sample was also used in a study of yellow fever vaccine responses in identical twins.

Source material: CD8+ T cells sorted from blood. The origin of the receptors is a woman aged 18-30 years in good health.

This clonotype showed up many times. The chain has TRBV28 and TRBJ2-7; D remains unclear. Between the trimmed V and J ends, which lost 6 bases and 6 bases, there was a span of 18 bases. In germline, CDR1 is MDHEN, CDR2 SYDVKM. CDR3 size: 14 residues. In nucleotides, the CDR3 is TGTGCCAGCAGCCCTAGATATGTGCCCCGCGAGCAGTACTTC. Protein sequence: CASSPRYVPREQYF.

V usage is TRBV6-2 or TRBV6-3 and J usage is TRBJ2-5; tentative D call: TRBD1 (6 bases). The CDR3 is 17 amino acids. V lost 2 bases, J lost 2 bases, and 18 bases lay in between. Germline CDR1 and CDR2: MNHEY and SVGEGT. CDR3 sequence: CASSYSKQGTVQETQYF. In nucleotides, the CDR3 is TGTGCCAGCAGTTACAGCAAACAGGGCACGGTACAAGAGACCCAGTACTTC.

This clonotype was seen repeatedly, ten times or more. The V call is TRBV14, the J call TRBJ2-7, with D maybe TRBD2 (6 bases). The CDR3 covers 14 residues. The germline V gene encodes CDR1 SGHDN and CDR2 FVKESK. Trimming removed 4 bases from V and 0 bases from J, with 10 bases in between. The CDR3, as DNA: TGTGCCAGCAGCCTCGGGGGAGCCTCCTACGAGCAGTACTTC. As protein: CASSLGGASYEQYF.

This clonotype was counted between two and nine times. The V gene is TRBV4-2, the J gene TRBJ1-3; unclear D gene. V dropped 5 bases and J dropped 2 bases, with 13 bases sitting between them. Germline lookup yields CDR1 LGHNA and CDR2 YNFKEQ. The CDR3 sequence is 15 residues long. The CDR3 coding sequence is TGTGCCAGCAGCGTCTCGGAGGGAACTGGAAACACCATATATTTT. As protein: CASSVSEGTGNTIYF.

This clonotype has a count of ten or more. V gene TRBV12-3 or TRBV12-4 combines with J gene TRBJ1-6; possible D gene TRBD1, 5 bases. This CDR3 contains 14 residues. The V and J ends lost 5 bases and 7 bases respectively, with 12 bases between them. CDR3 residues: CASSHGGGNSPLHF. The CDR3 region has the DNA TGTGCCAGCAGTCACGGGGGTGGAAATTCACCCCTCCACTTT.

This clonotype was detected a few times. The J gene is TRBJ2-7, the V gene TRBV7-9; possibly TRBD2 for D (5 bases). Trimming left V 5 bases short and J 5 bases short, with 13 bases between. CDR3 size: 13 residues. The germline CDR1 and CDR2 sequences are SEHNR and FQNEAQ (reference sequence). CDR3 amino acids: CASSPRGEDEQYF. The CDR3 DNA follows: TGTGCCAGCAGCCCTCGGGGTGAAGACGAGCAGTACTTC. The entire variable domain, with the rest obtained from reference TRBV7-9 and TRBJ2-7, is as follows: DTGVSQNPRHKITKRGQNVTFRCDPISEHNRLYWYRQTLGQGPEFLTYFQNEAQLEKSRLLSDRFSAERPKGSFSTLEIQRTEQGDSAMYLCASSPRGEDEQYFGPGTRLTVT.

This clonotype was counted ten times or more. V is TRBV2 and J is TRBJ2-3; tentative D call: TRBD1 (6 bases). Trimming cost V 3 bases and J 1 base, with 14 bases left between them. The CDR3 sequence is 16 residues long. CDR1 and CDR2 (germline): SNHLY, FYNNEI. The CDR3 is CASSDLGARGTDTQYF. The CDR3 DNA reads as TGTGCCAGCAGTGATTTGGGGGCCCGAGGCACAGATACGCAGTATTTT.

This clonotype has a handful of counts. The chain couples TRBV29-1 to TRBJ2-3; 8 nucleotides align to TRBD2. Trimming removed 5 bases from V and 1 base from J; junction bases left unmatched: 5. Germline CDR1 reads SQVTM; CDR2 reads ANQGSEA. The CDR3 contains 14 residues. The CDR3 DNA sequence: TGCAGCGTTACTAGCGGAGGGGGCACAGATACGCAGTATTTT. Translation: CSVTSGGGTDTQYF.

This clonotype was detected ten times or more. The gene calls are TRBV7-8 and TRBJ2-7, with D perhaps TRBD2 (5 bases). This CDR3 is 15 amino acids long. The germline V gene has CDR1 SGHVS and CDR2 FQNEAQ. The V and J ends lost 5 bases and 1 base respectively, with 15 bases between them. The CDR3 DNA sequence: TGTGCCAGCAGCCAAGAACCCGGAGGTTCCTACGAGCAGTACTTC. Amino acid sequence: CASSQEPGGSYEQYF.

The chain uses TRBV18 and TRBJ2-7; D not certain. The CDR3 covers 11 residues. V dropped 2 bases and J dropped 5 bases, with 4 bases sitting between them. CDR1 KGHSH and CDR2 LQKENI come from the germline V gene. CDR3 DNA sequence: TGTGCCAGCTCACCAGAACACGAGCAGTACTTC. It specifies CASSPEHEQYF. Complete variable domain (other parts from reference TRBV18 and TRBJ2-7): NAGVMQNPRHLVRRRGQEARLRCSPMKGHSHVYWYRQLPEEGLKFMVYLQKENIIDESGMPKERFSAEFPKEGPSILRIQQVVRGDSAAYFCASSPEHEQYFGPGTRLTVT.

The chain recombines TRBV7-9 with TRBJ1-4, with 11 bases matching TRBD1. Trimming removed 5 bases from V and 6 bases from J; junction bases left unmatched: 8. The CDR3 sequence is 16 residues long. The germline gives CDR1 SEHNR, CDR2 FQNEAQ (reference sequence). The CDR3 loop is CASSHQPGQGDEKLFF. The CDR3 DNA sequence: TGTGCCAGCAGCCACCAACCGGGACAGGGGGATGAAAAACTGTTTTTT.

In this sample, this clonotype turned up many times. The rearrangement links TRBV7-2 to TRBJ2-1; D is unclear. The V end was cut by 6 bases, the J end by 7 bases, with 10 bases between. Germline V CDR1 and CDR2: SGHTA, FQGNSA. The CDR3 runs to 12 residues. The CDR3 DNA sequence: TGTGCCAGCAGTTCCCATTGGAATGAGCAGTTCTTC. This codes for CASSSHWNEQFF.

This clonotype has only a few counts. The chain combines TRBV28 with TRBJ2-5, with D maybe TRBD1 (6 bases). CDR3 length equals 14 residues. Trimming took off 7 bases at V and 2 bases at J, with 14 bases between the two ends. Germline lookup yields CDR1 MDHEN and CDR2 SYDVKM. CDR3 sequence: CASNSDSGQETQYF. The CDR3 DNA sequence: TGTGCCAGCAATTCGGACAGTGGACAAGAGACCCAGTACTTC.

There are many counts of this clonotype. V usage is TRBV5-1 and J usage is TRBJ2-7, with TRBD1 matching 7 bases. J gave up 5 bases and V 9 bases, and 14 bases lay outside the gene matches. Germline lookup yields CDR1 SGHRS and CDR2 YFSETQ. The CDR3 has 14 amino acids. CDR3 coding DNA: TGCGCCACCGCACAAATAGACAGGGCCCACGAGCAGTACTTC. As protein: CATAQIDRAHEQYF.

This clonotype was counted many times. This chain joins TRBV7-9 and TRBJ2-7; 8 nucleotides line up with TRBD1. CDR3 length: 15 amino acids. The J segment lost 3 bases and the V segment lost 4 bases, leaving 8 bases of the junction unmatched. The V gene's germline CDR1 is SEHNR and CDR2 FQNEAQ (reference sequence). In DNA, the CDR3 is TGTGCCAGCAGCTCCAGACAGGGGCCCATCTACGAGCAGTACTTC. This encodes CASSSRQGPIYEQYF. Drawing the rest from reference TRBV7-9 and TRBJ2-7, the complete variable domain is DTGVSQNPRHKITKRGQNVTFRCDPISEHNRLYWYRQTLGQGPEFLTYFQNEAQLEKSRLLSDRFSAERPKGSFSTLEIQRTEQGDSAMYLCASSSRQGPIYEQYFGPGTRLTVT.

This clonotype was seen many times. V gene TRBV15 combines with J gene TRBJ2-1; TRBD1 matches at 7 bases. Germline trimming cut 0 bases from V and 4 bases from J; bases unmatched to any gene: 9. This CDR3 is 17 amino acids long. Germline CDR1 and CDR2: LNHNV and YYDKDF (reference sequence). Here the CDR3 DNA reads TGTGCCACCAGCAGAGATTATGAGGGGGCCGCGTACAATGAGCAGTTCTTC. Translation: CATSRDYEGAAYNEQFF.

This clonotype was seen only a few times. The V call is TRBV6-1, the J call TRBJ2-7; D is possibly TRBD1 (5 bases). V was shortened by 1 base and J by 2 bases, with 6 bases between the two germline ends. Germline values: CDR1 MNHNS, CDR2 SASEGT. This CDR3 is built from 13 residues. The CDR3 sequence is CASSEDRTYEQYF. In nucleotides, the CDR3 is TGTGCCAGCAGTGAAGACAGGACCTACGAGCAGTACTTC.

As regards this clonotype: This likely comes from a read error, as the CDR3 has no conserved phenylalanine or tryptophan at its end. V usage is TRBV6-2 or TRBV6-3 and J usage is TRBJ2-7; D perhaps matches TRBD1 (5 bases). Between the trimmed V and J ends, which lost 7 bases and 3 bases, there was a span of 16 bases. The CDR3 is 14 residues long. The germline CDR1 and CDR2 sequences are MNHEY and SVGEGT. CDR3 nucleotide sequence: TGTGCCAGCAAGGTGGGCCAGGGTGGCTACGAGCAGTACTCC. This translates into CASKVGQGGYEQYS.

A few counts support this clonotype. The CDR3 sequence is CASSQVSAGGGLQETQYF. For the CDR3, the DNA is TGTGCCAGCAGCCAAGTGTCTGCTGGCGGGGGCCTCCAAGAGACCCAGTACTTC. The genes are TRBV4-2 and TRBJ2-5, with a possible D match to TRBD2 (7 bases). The CDR3 is made up of 18 amino acids. V shed 1 base and J shed 1 base, with 19 bases lying between them. Germline V gives CDR1 LGHNA, CDR2 YNFKEQ.

This clonotype was picked up many times. This rearrangement joins TRBV29-1 to TRBJ1-1; 10 bases line up with TRBD1. J was trimmed by 5 bases and V by 6 bases; bases with no gene match: 3. Germline V lookup: CDR1 SQVTM, CDR2 ANQGSEA. The CDR3 sequence is 12 residues long. The CDR3 reads CSVRDRGTEAFF. The CDR3 DNA is TGCAGCGTCCGGGACAGGGGTACTGAAGCTTTCTTT.

This clonotype was seen a handful of times. The CDR3 sequence: CASSTLDRAGDEQFF. The CDR3 nucleotides are TGCGCCAGCAGCACCCTGGACAGGGCTGGGGATGAGCAGTTCTTC. V is TRBV5-1 and J is TRBJ2-1; 8 nucleotides match TRBD1. Germline trimming cut 4 bases from V and 8 bases from J; bases unmatched to any gene: 11. Germline lookup yields CDR1 SGHRS and CDR2 YFSETQ. The CDR3 contains 15 residues.

Concerning this clonotype: A read error is possible here, since a much larger clone lies one base away. The CDR3 DNA reads TGTGCCAGCAGCCAGATCCGGGACAGTATCCACGAGCAGTACTTC. Translation: CASSQIRDSIHEQYF. The gene calls are TRBV3-1 and TRBJ2-7, with TRBD1 identical over 7 bases. The CDR3 is 15 amino acids. Trimming cost V 3 bases and J 5 bases; bases outside gene matches: 10. Germline V gene lookup returns CDR1 LGHDT and CDR2 YNNKEL (reference sequence).

The sample holds many counts of this clonotype. The genes are TRBV29-1 and TRBJ1-1; no clear D. Germline CDR1 and CDR2: SQVTM and ANQGSEA. V was trimmed by 5 bases and J by 1 base, leaving 8 bases between them. This CDR3 contains 12 residues. For the CDR3, the DNA is TGCAGCGTTCGGAGGGAGAACACTGAAGCTTTCTTT. Residues: CSVRRENTEAFF.

This clonotype occurred a few times. The chain combines TRBV2 with TRBJ2-1, with D possibly TRBD2 on 5 matching bases. Germline CDR1 is SNHLY and CDR2 is FYNNEI. The CDR3 consists of 13 residues. V lost 9 bases and J 4 bases, leaving 13 bases between the germline ends. In nucleotides, the CDR3 is TGTGCCAGAGCGGACGCGAATTACAATGAGCAGTTCTTC. This sequence encodes CARADANYNEQFF.

This clonotype appeared a few times. The chain uses TRBV2 and TRBJ2-7, with 7 bases matching TRBD2. V lost 4 bases to trimming and J lost 2 bases; unmatched junction nucleotides: 5. This CDR3 spans 14 amino acids. Per the germline V gene, CDR1 is SNHLY and CDR2 is FYNNEI. CDR3 sequence (DNA): TGTGCCAGCAGTGGGTCTCGGGGGGCCTACGAGCAGTACTTC. Its protein is CASSGSRGAYEQYF.

The table lists this clonotype with many counts. The CDR3 reads CSVLLADSYEQYF. CDR3 coding DNA: TGCAGCGTTCTGCTAGCGGACTCCTACGAGCAGTACTTC. The rearrangement links TRBV29-1 to TRBJ2-7, with 7 nucleotides matching TRBD2. Per the germline V gene, CDR1 is SQVTM and CDR2 is ANQGSEA. The CDR3 spans 13 residues. Trimming removed 5 bases from V and 0 bases from J; junction bases left unmatched: 4.

This clonotype was detected only a few times. The chain is built from TRBV4-3 and TRBJ2-1; 8 positions agree with TRBD1. V lost 3 bases, J lost 6 bases, and 4 bases stayed unmatched. The CDR3 consists of 14 residues. Germline V gives CDR1 LGHNA, CDR2 YSLEER. CDR3 nucleotides: TGCGCCAGCAGCCAGGTAACAGGGGGCAATGAGCAGTTCTTC. This sequence encodes CASSQVTGGNEQFF.

The V gene is TRBV2, the J gene TRBJ2-7, with a tentative D call TRBD1 (6 bases). The CDR3 covers 12 residues. V shed 6 bases and J shed 6 bases, with 12 bases lying between them. Germline V gene sequence: CDR1 SNHLY, CDR2 FYNNEI. The CDR3 DNA is TGTGCCAGCAGCCAATACAGGGCCGAGCAGTACTTC. Translated, it gives CASSQYRAEQYF.

The chain has TRBV7-8 and TRBJ2-1; D is unclear. The CDR3 has 15 residues. V was trimmed by 0 bases and J by 3 bases, leaving 9 bases between them. Germline CDR1 is SGHVS and CDR2 is FQNEAQ. The DNA for the CDR3 is TGTGCCAGCAGCTTAGCTCTCCCGTACTACAATGAGCAGTTCTTC. As protein: CASSLALPYYNEQFF. Combining the CDR3 with reference TRBV7-8 and TRBJ2-1 gives the whole variable domain GAGVSQSPRYKVAKRGQDVALRCDPISGHVSLFWYQQALGQGPEFLTYFQNEAQLDKSGLPSDRFFAERPEGSVSTLKIQRTQQEDSAVYLCASSLALPYYNEQFFGPGTRLTVL.

This clonotype has at least ten counts. The rearrangement uses TRBV7-9 and TRBJ1-1; TRBD1 is a possible D gene (5 bases). The CDR3 extends over 15 amino acids. Germline V gene data show CDR1 as SEHNR and CDR2 as FQNEAQ (reference sequence). V lost 4 bases to trimming and J lost 10 bases, with 22 bases between them. The chain's CDR3 is CASSYTGSGSEGAFF. In DNA form, the CDR3 reads TGTGCCAGCAGCTATACGGGGTCAGGGAGCGAAGGAGCTTTCTTT.

Ten or more counts support this clonotype. This chain connects TRBV6-4 to TRBJ2-3, with D possibly being TRBD2 (7 bases). CDR3 length: 16 residues. V lost 5 bases and J lost 4, with 19 bases in between. The germline V gene encodes CDR1 MRHNA and CDR2 SNTAGT. The CDR3 nucleotides are TGTGCCAGCAGTTCCGTCCCAGGGAGGGGGGCAGATACGCAGTATTTT. Translated: CASSSVPGRGADTQYF.

This clonotype was counted a few times. The rearrangement links TRBV7-9 to TRBJ2-3; tentatively, D is TRBD1 or TRBD2 (5 bases each). Germline CDR1 reads SEHNR; CDR2 reads FQNEAQ (reference sequence). This CDR3 has 16 amino acids. V was cut by 0 bases and J by 2 bases, with 12 bases left in between. The CDR3 sequence: CASSLAVGELTDTQYF. In nucleotides, the CDR3 is TGTGCCAGCAGCTTAGCGGTGGGGGAGCTCACAGATACGCAGTATTTT.